This TCR beta chain was retrieved from a study of blood T cell repertoires in COVID-19. The germline gives CDR1 MGHDK, CDR2 SYGVNS. The CDR3 length is 18 residues. V was cut by 1 base and J by 0 bases, with 13 bases left in between. The repertoire was sequenced with immunoSEQ multiplex PCR; TCRdb's copy has only in-frame clones and lacks some. The table records about 190,000 clones, about 81% of them present only once. Sample: PBMCs or T cells enriched from blood (not recorded which). The J gene is TRBJ2-6, the V gene TRBV25-1; possible D gene TRBD1, 5 bases. The origin of this receptor is a woman in her twenties or thirties who had recovered from COVID-19. This CDR3 is CASSESGRVGSGANVLTF. CDR3 DNA: TGTGCCAGCAGTGAATCCGGCAGGGTAGGCTCTGGGGCCAACGTCCTGACTTTC.